What follows describes a single T cell receptor (beta chain). What it binds is not known. The germline gives CDR1 SQVTM, CDR2 ANQGSEA. CDR3 length: 13 amino acids. 5' RACE that incorporated UMI labels was used to prepare the TRB cDNA libraries. TCRdb re-analyzed the 5' RACE reads; it lists each CDR3 protein once, without DNA. The sample has about 23,000 distinct CDR3 sequences. The data are from a study of CXCR3-negative and CXCR3-positive naive CD8 T cells. Study-level background: The dataset comprises around 140 million TRB reads in total, with about 1.5 +/- 0.3 million reads per library. Whole-study findings and limits: Memory cells differed in TRBV-TRBJ usage, but naive CXCR3-negative and CXCR3-positive cells had similar usage. Both naive subsets had comparably high diversity; memory CD8+ cells much lower. Both naive subsets carried similar amounts of surface CD5, so TCR strength was inferred from TRB CDR3 properties.

The sequencing sample was made of memory CD8+ T cells from blood. The chain employs TRBV29-1 and TRBJ2-7; TCRdb picks TRBD1, but there is no DNA to check that call. The source is a human donor in good health. Some clones in this sample may be carry-over from other donors' samples. The CDR3: CSVDEGGHYEQYF.